Below are 19 T cell receptor beta chains sequenced from a single sample in a study of T cell repertoires in cytomegalovirus infection (dated by TCRdb to the late 2010s). Sequencing relied on an Illumina HiSeq 1500. TCRdb ran its own pipeline on the public reads, namely fastp trimming at Q25 and MiXCR clone calling, and kept in-frame beta chains. Rows are unified per CDR3 protein, each entry keeping the most common DNA and genes. The sample contains about 260,000 distinct CDR3 sequences, approximately 15% of them found a single time. The ten largest clonotypes hold 8.8% of the sample. Sequenced input: PBMCs. The receptors originated from a human donor in good health (CMV status not recorded). Some clones in this sample may be carry-over from other donors' samples.

This clonotype occurred many times. V and J are TRBV6-5 and TRBJ2-1, with a weak D call TRBD2 (5 bases). The CDR3 is made up of 16 amino acids. CDR1 is MNHEY, CDR2 SVGAGI, per germline. The ends were cut back, 5 bases at V and 0 bases at J, with 14 bases in the middle. In nucleotides, the CDR3 is TGTGCCAGCAGTAGAGGGTTCCCTAGCTCCTACAATGAGCAGTTCTTC. Translating gives CASSRGFPSSYNEQFF.

The chain uses TRBV20-1 and TRBJ2-1; 12 bases are shared with TRBD2. CDR3 length equals 16 residues. V shed 6 bases and J 7 bases; nucleotides not matched to a gene: 13. Germline V gives CDR1 DFQATT, CDR2 SNEGSKA (reference sequence). CDR3 loop: CSARIGLAGGQNEQFF. CDR3 DNA: TGCAGTGCCAGAATCGGGCTAGCGGGGGGGCAAAATGAGCAGTTCTTC.

This clonotype was counted at least ten times. The gene calls are TRBV7-2 and TRBJ2-3; no clear D. Germline assignment: CDR1 SGHTA and CDR2 FQGNSA. The germline V and J ends were trimmed by 2 bases and 2 bases, with 8 bases remaining between them. This CDR3 is 14 amino acids long. The CDR3 here is CASSLYGATDTQYF. The CDR3 bases are TGTGCCAGCAGCTTATACGGAGCCACAGATACGCAGTATTTT.

V is TRBV20-1 and J is TRBJ2-5; D is undetermined. The CDR3 has 11 residues. From germline, CDR1 is DFQATT and CDR2 SNEGSKA (reference sequence). V lost 5 bases and J lost 2, with 6 bases in between. The CDR3 DNA reads as TGCAGTGCTCGTAGGCAAGAGACCCAGTACTTC. It is translated as CSARRQETQYF.

A few counts support this clonotype. The chain uses TRBV29-1 and TRBJ2-7, with unresolved D. The germline V gene has CDR1 SQVTM and CDR2 ANQGSEA. The CDR3 length is 14 residues. V gave up 4 bases and J gave up 7 bases, with 20 bases separating them. The CDR3 DNA follows: TGCAGCGTTGGAAGGTTGGGCCGGGTTTATGAGCAGTACTTC. This translates into CSVGRLGRVYEQYF.

This clonotype has at least ten counts. The rearrangement links TRBV19 to TRBJ2-3; 9 bases are a match to TRBD2. The CDR3 consists of 16 residues. Germline CDR1 and CDR2: LNHDA and SQIVND (reference sequence). V lost 7 bases, J lost 4 bases, and 12 bases stayed unmatched. The CDR3 spells CASNGVAGASPDTQYF. CDR3 nucleotides: TGTGCCAGTAACGGGGTAGCGGGGGCCTCGCCAGATACGCAGTATTTT.

This clonotype was counted ten times or more. J is TRBJ1-1 and V is TRBV27, with D tentatively TRBD1 (5 bases). The CDR3 is 13 residues long. V was pared by 6 bases and J by 5 bases, with 13 bases between. In germline, CDR1 is MNHEY, CDR2 SMNVEV (reference sequence). The CDR3 bases are TGTGCCAGCAGCCCTACCCGGGGGACTGAAGCTTTCTTT. This sequence encodes CASSPTRGTEAFF.

The rearrangement joins TRBV7-9 to TRBJ2-7; 9 bases map to TRBD2. Germline V lookup: CDR1 SEHNR, CDR2 FQNEAQ (reference sequence). V gave up 0 bases and J gave up 5 bases; unmatched junction bases: 5. The CDR3 runs to 15 residues. The DNA of the CDR3 is TGTGCCAGCAGCTTAGCTAGCGGGAGCCGGGACGAGCAGTACTTC. It is translated as CASSLASGSRDEQYF.

This clonotype was observed a single time. The chain couples TRBV18 to TRBJ2-1; the match to TRBD2 covers 7 bases. The length of the CDR3 is 15 residues. The junction had 4 bases not matched to a gene; V was cut back by 0 bases and J by 5 bases. Germline V CDR1 and CDR2: KGHSH, LQKENI. The CDR3 region has the DNA TGTGCCAGCTCACCACCGGGACTACCGAACAATGAGCAGTTCTTC. It specifies CASSPPGLPNNEQFF.

Regarding this clonotype: This may stem from a read error, because a much larger clone lies one nucleotide away. The DNA for the CDR3 is TGCAGCGTTGATGGAGTAGCGGGACGGGAGACCCTGTACTTC. Encoded protein: CSVDGVAGRETLYF. This sequence joins TRBV29-1 and TRBJ2-5; the match to TRBD2 covers 8 bases. Germline CDR1 SQVTM, CDR2 ANQGSEA. The CDR3 length is 14 residues.

The V call is TRBV28, the J call TRBJ2-7, with TRBD2 matching over 14 bases. The CDR3 length is 16 residues. J gave up 6 bases and V 6 bases, and 10 bases lay outside the gene matches. Germline lookup yields CDR1 MDHEN and CDR2 SYDVKM. The CDR3 here is CASRVQGLAGEGEQYF. The CDR3 nucleotides are TGTGCCAGCAGGGTCCAGGGACTAGCGGGAGAAGGCGAGCAGTACTTC.

This clonotype was seen only a few times. The rearrangement joins TRBV3-1 to TRBJ2-7; D perhaps matches TRBD1 (7 bases). V shed 4 bases and J shed 4 bases, with 14 bases lying between them. The CDR3 has 14 residues. Germline CDR1 and CDR2: LGHDT and YNNKEL (reference sequence). CDR3 loop: CASSRSRGVYEQYF. CDR3 sequence (DNA): TGTGCCAGCAGCCGCAGCAGGGGGGTGTACGAGCAGTACTTC.

In this sample, this clonotype turned up many times. The chain has TRBV2 and TRBJ2-2; 8 nucleotides line up with TRBD2. This CDR3 comprises 14 residues. Losses at the gene ends were 6 bases for V and 3 bases for J; bases not matched to a gene: 3. Germline-derived CDR1 and CDR2 are SNHLY and FYNNEI. CDR3 sequence reads: CASRPLADTGELFF. CDR3 nucleotides: TGTGCCAGCAGGCCACTAGCGGACACCGGGGAGCTGTTTTTT. Using reference TRBV2 and TRBJ2-2 for the parts outside the CDR3, the full variable domain is EPEVTQTPSHQVTQMGQEVILRCVPISNHLYFYWYRQILGQKVEFLVSFYNNEISEKSEIFDDQFSVERPDGSNFTLKIRSTKLEDSAMYFCASRPLADTGELFFGEGSRLTVL.

This clonotype occurred many times. V and J are TRBV2 and TRBJ1-1; no definite D call. The CDR3 extends over 11 amino acids. CDR1 SNHLY and CDR2 FYNNEI come from the germline V gene. Trimming took off 7 bases at V and 3 bases at J, with 6 bases between the two ends. CDR3 amino acids: CASMLYTEAFF. The CDR3 DNA is TGTGCCAGCATGCTGTACACTGAAGCTTTCTTT. The full variable domain, completed using reference TRBV2 and TRBJ1-1, is EPEVTQTPSHQVTQMGQEVILRCVPISNHLYFYWYRQILGQKVEFLVSFYNNEISEKSEIFDDQFSVERPDGSNFTLKIRSTKLEDSAMYFCASMLYTEAFFGQGTRLTVV.

The chain links TRBV29-1 to TRBJ2-1; TRBD2 matches 7 bases. The CDR3 is 15 residues long. Trimming removed 7 bases from V and 7 bases from J; junction bases left unmatched: 16. Germline CDR1 is SQVTM and CDR2 is ANQGSEA. The CDR3 DNA is TGCAGCGACACCGGGACTACACGCCTCCATAATGAGCAGTTCTTC. This sequence encodes CSDTGTTRLHNEQFF.

This clonotype was seen many times. This sequence joins TRBV7-2 and TRBJ2-7; TRBD2 matches 9 bases. V was clipped by 5 bases and J by 4 bases; unmatched bases: 9. Germline V gene data show CDR1 as SGHTA and CDR2 as FQGNSA. This CDR3 region has 15 residues. CDR3 in amino acids: CASSGGLGLAYEQYF. The DNA of the CDR3 is TGTGCCAGCAGCGGGGGGCTGGGACTAGCATACGAGCAGTACTTC.

The chain is built from TRBV10-3 and TRBJ1-1, with D hard to call. Germline V gene data show CDR1 as ENHRY and CDR2 as SYGVKD. The ends were cut back, 3 bases at V and 0 bases at J, with 8 bases in the middle. The CDR3 is 14 amino acids. The CDR3 spells CAISDRRMNTEAFF. CDR3 DNA: TGTGCCATCAGTGATCGACGTATGAACACTGAAGCTTTCTTT.

This clonotype was found a few times. The rearrangement joins TRBV29-1 to TRBJ2-7; a weak D match, TRBD2 (6 bases). Germline CDR1 is SQVTM and CDR2 is ANQGSEA. The CDR3 sequence is 14 residues long. The V gene lost 5 bases and the J gene lost 1 base, with 15 bases spanning the gap. CDR3 sequence: CSVRLGGISYEQYF. As DNA, the CDR3 is TGCAGCGTTCGTTTGGGAGGAATTTCCTACGAGCAGTACTTC.

In this sample, this clonotype turned up a few times. V usage is TRBV27 and J usage is TRBJ2-1; no clear D. This CDR3 has 13 residues. CDR1 and CDR2 (germline): MNHEY, SMNVEV (reference sequence). The V and J ends lost 2 bases and 9 bases respectively, with 11 bases between them. The CDR3 protein is CASSLGSQGEQFF. CDR3 nucleotides: TGTGCCAGCAGTTTAGGTAGTCAAGGTGAGCAGTTCTTC.